This TCR beta chain emerged from a study of tumor T cells in aggressive B-cell lymphoma. Using immunoSEQ multiplex PCR, the repertoire was profiled, and TCRdb retains in-frame clones only, with some absent. Of some 4,200 clones in the sample, 91% were seen once. The CDR3 has 13 amino acids. After removal of 5 bases from V and 6 bases from J, the junction contained 4 bases not matched to a gene. Per germline, CDR1 MNHEY and CDR2 SVGAGI. Sample: tumor tissue. The chain is built from TRBV6-5 and TRBJ1-2, with TRBD1 matching over 9 bases. The sequence was obtained from an adult with diffuse large B cell lymphoma. The CDR3 sequence: CASSPGTGNGYTF. The CDR3 DNA is TGTGCCAGCAGTCCCGGGACAGGGAATGGCTACACCTTC.